These T cell receptor beta chains were read from a single sample in a study of regulatory T cells. Method: immunoSEQ multiplex PCR; TCRdb's copy keeps in-frame clones and lacks some. The top ten clones hold around 3.3% of a sample with about 20,000 clones, 90% to 95% of them seen once. Sequencing input: CD8+ T cells sorted from blood. The source of these receptors is a child aged 2 to 10 with CD3G deficiency. The CDR3 runs from the conserved cysteine through the conserved F or W. D genes are given only for firm matches. Some rows mark clone size as missing; the rest say once, few, many or name a class of expanded clone.

>TRBV7-9|TRBJ2-1|.|.
TGTGCCAGCAGCTCCCCGGAAGGCTCCGAGCAGTTCTTC
CASSSPEGSEQFF
>TRBV7-8|TRBJ2-7|.|.
TGTGCCAGCAGCTTAGAGGAAGGGGAGGTCGCCTACGAGCAGTACTTC
CASSLEEGEVAYEQYF
>TRBV28|TRBJ2-7|TRBD1|once
TGTGCCAGCAGTGGACAGGACGAGCAGTACTTC
CASSGQDEQYF
>TRBV28|TRBJ2-7|.|.
TGTGCCAGCAGTTTCCGGTACCGTAATGAGCAGTACTTC
CASSFRYRNEQYF
>TRBV28|TRBJ2-7|TRBD1|.
TGTGCCAGCAGTCGTCCCGGGACAGGGGTTGGGCACTTC
CASSRPGTGVGHF
>TRBV10-2|TRBJ1-2|.|.
TGCGCCAGCAGTGAGTTCGGGGCAAACGGTGGCTACACCTTC
CASSEFGANGGYTF
>TRBV6-1|TRBJ2-2|.|once
TGTGCCAGCAGTGAAATCGGAGTCGCGGGACCTACCACCGGGGAGCTGTTTTTT
CASSEIGVAGPTTGELFF
>TRBV19|TRBJ1-2|TRBD1|.
TGTGCGCCCATGACGGACAGGGTGGCCTACACCTTC
CAPMTDRVAYTF
>TRBV28|TRBJ2-4|.|.
TGTGCCAGCAGTTTAGGGACTTCGCTGGCCAAAAACATTCAGTACTTC
CASSLGTSLAKNIQYF
>TRBV28|TRBJ2-2|TRBD2|.
TGTGCCAGCAGTTTTCATCAGGCGGGAGCTGGGGAGCTGTTTTTT
CASSFHQAGAGELFF
>TRBV21-1|TRBJ1-1|.|.
TGTGCCAGCAGCATCTTACCGACCGGCCCAGAAGCTTTCTTT
CASSILPTGPEAFF
>TRBV6-1|TRBJ2-7|.|.
TGTGCCAGCAGTGACAGGGTCACCTACGAGCAGTACTTC
CASSDRVTYEQYF
>TRBV6-6|TRBJ2-4|.|.
TGTGCCAGCAGGACCCTCCCGGAAAACATTCAGTACTTC
CASRTLPENIQYF